The entry below describes one T cell receptor (beta chain). Its antigen is still unknown. RNA transcripts served as the template for amplifying TCR beta CDR3 regions. TCR CDR3 underwent first-round RT-PCR with the HTBI primer set. TCRdb analysed the multiplex PCR reads with MiXCR anew, one entry per CDR3 protein. There are more than 500,000 distinct CDR3 sequences in the sample; over 45% occur only once, and about 43% lies in the top ten. The entry originates in a study of T cells in Graves' hyperthyroidism and ophthalmopathy. Study-level findings and limits: Ophthalmopathy got predicted by the model a median approximately six months before its onset.

This CDR3 comprises 16 residues. Per germline, CDR1 SQVTM and CDR2 ANQGSEA. V was pared by 3 bases and J by 2 bases, with 16 bases between. The specimen was peripheral blood or thyroid tissue (not recorded which). The clonotype originates from an adult woman with Graves' disease, either hyperthyroidism or ophthalmopathy (not recorded which). The chain uses TRBV29-1 and TRBJ1-4; D is uncertain. This CDR3 reads CSVDAQATGTNEKLFF. DNA of the CDR3: TGCAGCGTTGACGCCCAGGCTACCGGGACTAATGAAAAACTGTTTTTT.